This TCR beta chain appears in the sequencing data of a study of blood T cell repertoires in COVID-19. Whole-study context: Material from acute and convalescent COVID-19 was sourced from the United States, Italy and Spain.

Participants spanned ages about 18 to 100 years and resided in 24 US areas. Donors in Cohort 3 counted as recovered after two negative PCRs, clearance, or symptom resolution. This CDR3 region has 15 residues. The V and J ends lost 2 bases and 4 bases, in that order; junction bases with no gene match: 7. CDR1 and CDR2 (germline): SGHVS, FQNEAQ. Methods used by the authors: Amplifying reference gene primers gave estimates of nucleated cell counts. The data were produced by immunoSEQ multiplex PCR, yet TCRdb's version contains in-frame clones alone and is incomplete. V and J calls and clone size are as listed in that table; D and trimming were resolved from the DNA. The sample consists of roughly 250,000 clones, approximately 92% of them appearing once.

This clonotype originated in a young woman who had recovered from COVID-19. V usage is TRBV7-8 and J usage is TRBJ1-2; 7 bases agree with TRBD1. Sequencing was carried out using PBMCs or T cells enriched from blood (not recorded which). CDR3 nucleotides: TGTGCCAGCAGCTTATGGGCCAAGGGGGCCTATGGCTACACCTTC. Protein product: CASSLWAKGAYGYTF.